These 32 T cell receptor beta chains share one sample of origin, sequenced in a study of Graves' ophthalmopathy and Graves' hyperthyroidism. Transcripts of RNA were the source for amplifying TCR beta CDR3 regions. In the first round, RT-PCR was carried out with HTBI primers, and a multiplex PCR formed the second round. TCRdb re-derived calls from the multiplex PCR reads in MiXCR, one entry per CDR3 protein. The table records about 400,000 distinct CDR3 sequences, about 18% of them present only once. Sequenced: peripheral blood. These receptor sequences come from a woman younger than 30 with Graves' ophthalmopathy.

This rearrangement joins TRBV27 to TRBJ1-5; TRBD1 matches 12 bases. Per the germline V gene, CDR1 is MNHEY and CDR2 is SMNVEV (reference sequence). CDR3 length equals 16 residues. The V and J ends lost 7 bases and 0 bases, in that order; junction bases with no gene match: 4. CDR3 residues: CASNPGQGASNQPQHF. CDR3 DNA sequence: TGTGCCAGCAACCCGGGACAGGGGGCTAGCAATCAGCCCCAGCATTTT.

Many counts were recorded for this clonotype. V and J are TRBV14 and TRBJ2-2, with D perhaps matching TRBD1 (5 bases). This CDR3 comprises 16 residues. V was shortened by 5 bases and J by 4 bases, with 17 bases between the two germline ends. Germline CDR1 reads SGHDN; CDR2 reads FVKESK. The CDR3 DNA follows: TGTGCCAGCAGCTGGGGCACTCAGGGTCTCACCGGGGAGCTGTTTTTT. Translated: CASSWGTQGLTGELFF.

At least ten counts were recorded for this clonotype. The junction and the germline gene differ at one end; a read error may be behind it. The rearrangement links TRBV3-1 to TRBJ1-1; D is possibly TRBD1 (5 bases). Germline CDR1 is LGHDT and CDR2 is YNNKEL (reference sequence). The CDR3 is 14 amino acids. The CDR3 loop is CASSQPGRGTGAFF. CDR3 DNA sequence: TGTGCCAGCAGCCAGCCCGGGCGAGGGACTGGAGCTTTCTTT.

This clonotype was counted many times. This rearrangement joins TRBV28 to TRBJ2-7; the D gene is possibly TRBD1 (5 bases). The CDR3 contains 13 residues. Trimming left V 2 bases short and J 2 bases short, with 7 bases between. Germline CDR1 is MDHEN and CDR2 is SYDVKM. This chain's CDR3 is CASSLQGTYEQYF. CDR3 bases: TGTGCCAGCAGTTTACAGGGCACCTACGAGCAGTACTTC. The full variable domain, in which reference TRBV28 and TRBJ2-7 provide the parts outside the CDR3, is DVKVTQSSRYLVKRTGEKVFLECVQDMDHENMFWYRQDPGLGLRLIYFSYDVKMKEKGDIPEGYSVSREKKERFSLILESASTNQTSMYLCASSLQGTYEQYFGPGTRLTVT.

The rearrangement links TRBV6-1 to TRBJ2-7, with D possibly being TRBD1 or TRBD2 (5 bases each). The CDR3 extends over 13 amino acids. Germline V gene data show CDR1 as MNHNS and CDR2 as SASEGT. V lost 7 bases, J lost 3 bases, and 13 bases lay in between. The CDR3 region has the DNA TGTGCCAGCACATTCGGGACGTACTACGAGCAGTACTTC. Translation gives CASTFGTYYEQYF.

Many counts were recorded for this clonotype. The chain has TRBV5-1 and TRBJ2-7; possibly TRBD2 for D (5 bases). Germline V gene lookup returns CDR1 SGHRS and CDR2 YFSETQ. The CDR3 is 16 residues long. Trimming removed 3 bases at V and 2 bases at J, with 18 bases between. The CDR3 nucleotides are TGCGCCAGCAGCTCCCGTGGAGGCGGGCGGCCCTACGAGCAGTACTTC. Its protein is CASSSRGGGRPYEQYF.

The table lists this clonotype with many counts. The V call is TRBV28, the J call TRBJ2-5; D ambiguous. The V gene lost 8 bases and the J gene lost 5 bases, with 3 bases spanning the gap. CDR1 and CDR2 (germline): MDHEN, SYDVKM. The CDR3 is made up of 9 amino acids. CDR3 DNA: TGTGCCAGCGGGGAGACCCAGTACTTC. Protein product: CASGETQYF. The whole variable domain, remainder taken from reference TRBV28 and TRBJ2-5, is DVKVTQSSRYLVKRTGEKVFLECVQDMDHENMFWYRQDPGLGLRLIYFSYDVKMKEKGDIPEGYSVSREKKERFSLILESASTNQTSMYLCASGETQYFGPGTRLLVL.

The chain links TRBV27 to TRBJ1-2, with TRBD1 matching 8 bases. The V gene's germline CDR1 is MNHEY and CDR2 SMNVEV (reference sequence). The CDR3 sequence is 13 residues long. With V trimmed by 7 bases and J by 4 bases, 5 bases remained unmatched. Written as DNA, the CDR3 is TGTGCCAGCACCGCGGGGACAGGCTATGGCTACACCTTC. This encodes CASTAGTGYGYTF.

Many counts were recorded for this clonotype. The chain links TRBV6-5 to TRBJ2-7, with D tentatively TRBD2 (5 bases). The V end lost 2 bases, the J end lost 5 bases, and 13 bases lay between the germline ends. The CDR3 has 14 residues. The germline CDR1 and CDR2 sequences are MNHEY and SVGAGI. The CDR3 region has the DNA TGTGCCAGCAGTTACGGAGGCGTTCGGGACGAGCAGTACTTC. This encodes CASSYGGVRDEQYF.

This clonotype occurred many times. The rearrangement uses TRBV6-5 and TRBJ1-3; 7 bases map to TRBD1. From germline, CDR1 is MNHEY and CDR2 SVGAGI. After removal of 0 bases from V and 3 bases from J, the junction contained 2 bases not matched to a gene. The CDR3 is 15 amino acids. DNA for the CDR3: TGTGCCAGCAGTTACTCCGACAGGGATGGAAACACCATATATTTT. Its translation: CASSYSDRDGNTIYF.

This clonotype was picked up a small number of times. The V gene is TRBV6-1, the J gene TRBJ2-2; TRBD1 is a possible D gene (6 bases). CDR1 is MNHNS, CDR2 SASEGT, per germline. The CDR3 length is 14 residues. Deletions cut 5 bases from V and 5 bases from J, with 12 bases between. The chain's CDR3 is CASSPVQGTGELFF. The CDR3 region has the DNA TGTGCCAGCAGTCCGGTCCAGGGGACCGGGGAGCTGTTTTTT.

The CDR3 reads CASSLGSPETQYF. The CDR3 region has the DNA TGTGCCAGCAGCTTAGGGTCCCCAGAGACCCAGTACTTC. This chain connects TRBV11-2 to TRBJ2-5; no clear D gene. The CDR3 length is 13 residues. Germline CDR1 reads SGHAT; CDR2 reads FQNNGV. V lost 1 base to trimming and J lost 4 bases, with 7 bases between them.

This clonotype was picked up many times. DNA of the CDR3: TGTGCCAGCAGCCATTCGGGACAGGGCTATTTACAGGCTGATCAGCCCCAGCATTTT. Translation: CASSHSGQGYLQADQPQHF. J is TRBJ1-5 and V is TRBV7-2, with 9 nucleotides matching TRBD1. J gave up 5 bases and V 5 bases, and 19 bases lay outside the gene matches. Germline V gene data show CDR1 as SGHTA and CDR2 as FQGNSA. This CDR3 spans 19 amino acids.

This clonotype appeared a few times. The CDR3 DNA reads TGTGCCAGCTCACCATACGGACTAGCGGGAGACATTCAGTACTTC. Translation: CASSPYGLAGDIQYF. The rearrangement links TRBV18 to TRBJ2-4, with TRBD2 matching over 13 bases. From germline, CDR1 is KGHSH and CDR2 LQKENI. The junction had 3 bases not matched to a gene; V was cut back by 2 bases and J by 8 bases. The CDR3 spans 15 residues.

This clonotype was recorded many times. Written as DNA, the CDR3 is TGCGCCAGCAGCCAAGCCGGGACAGGCGATATTCGGTACTTC. Protein product: CASSQAGTGDIRYF. The chain couples TRBV4-3 to TRBJ2-5, with TRBD1 matching 8 bases. The V gene end was trimmed by 1 base and the J gene end by 13 bases; junction bases not matched to a gene: 11. This CDR3 is built from 14 residues. The germline CDR1 and CDR2 sequences are LGHNA and YSLEER.

This chain uses TRBV6-1 with TRBJ1-2; D gene ambiguous. Germline CDR1 reads MNHNS; CDR2 reads SASEGT. The germline V and J ends were trimmed by 5 bases and 4 bases, with 17 bases remaining between them. CDR3 length equals 15 residues. The CDR3 coding sequence is TGTGCCAGCAGTCTCCGCGGTTCACTTTCCTATGGCTACACCTTC. As protein: CASSLRGSLSYGYTF.

The sample holds many counts of this clonotype. The CDR3 protein is CAWSGRHRRAEAFF. CDR3 coding DNA: TGTGCCTGGAGTGGTAGACACCGCCGGGCTGAAGCTTTCTTT. J is TRBJ1-1 and V is TRBV30; D unresolved. The CDR3 is 14 amino acids. Germline CDR1 reads GTSNPN; CDR2 reads SVGIG (reference sequence). V lost 1 base, J lost 6 bases, and 15 bases lay in between.

This clonotype was detected many times. The rearrangement links TRBV5-1 to TRBJ1-6; tentative D call: TRBD1 (5 bases). V was shortened by 0 bases and J by 10 bases, with 14 bases between the two germline ends. CDR3 length: 15 residues. Germline CDR1 and CDR2: SGHRS and YFSETQ. The CDR3 is CASSLAGKGRSPLHF. The DNA for the CDR3 is TGCGCCAGCAGCTTGGCTGGGAAGGGGAGATCACCCCTCCACTTT. The whole variable domain, filled in from reference TRBV5-1 and TRBJ1-6, reads KAGVTQTPRYLIKTRGQQVTLSCSPISGHRSVSWYQQTPGQGLQFLFEYFSETQRNKGNFPGRFSGRQFSNSRSEMNVSTLELGDSALYLCASSLAGKGRSPLHFGNGTRLTVT.

This chain uses TRBV11-2 with TRBJ2-6; possibly TRBD1 for D (5 bases). Trimming removed 3 bases at V and 0 bases at J, with 6 bases between. Germline V gene lookup returns CDR1 SGHAT and CDR2 FQNNGV. The CDR3 length is 15 residues. The DNA of the CDR3 is TGTGCCAGCAGCTTCCAGGGCTCTGGGGCCAACGTCCTGACTTTC. Protein sequence: CASSFQGSGANVLTF.

The V call is TRBV7-2, the J call TRBJ1-2; D ambiguous. The CDR3 has 15 amino acids. The V end lost 2 bases, the J end lost 8 bases, and 18 bases lay between the germline ends. From germline, CDR1 is SGHTA and CDR2 FQGNSA. Here the CDR3 reads CASSLFPSSGSGYTF. As DNA, the CDR3 is TGTGCCAGCAGCTTATTTCCCTCGTCGGGGAGCGGCTACACCTTC.

This clonotype was seen repeatedly, ten times or more. J is TRBJ2-7 and V is TRBV5-5; D unclear. Trimming stripped 2 bases from V and 1 base from J, with 10 bases between. This CDR3 has 14 residues. Germline V gene sequence: CDR1 SGHKS, CDR2 YYEKEE (reference sequence). CDR3 protein: CASSFPGVSYEQYF. CDR3 sequence (DNA): TGTGCCAGCAGCTTTCCCGGCGTGTCCTACGAGCAGTACTTC.

In this sample, this clonotype turned up many times. V and J are TRBV10-3 and TRBJ2-5; D assignment may be TRBD1 or TRBD2 (5 bases each). Trimming took off 9 bases at V and 2 bases at J, with 13 bases between the two ends. CDR1 and CDR2 (germline): ENHRY, SYGVKD. The CDR3 runs to 13 residues. CDR3 loop: CAMGETSQETQYF. DNA of the CDR3: TGTGCCATGGGGGAAACTAGTCAAGAGACCCAGTACTTC.

This clonotype occurred many times. V usage is TRBV28 and J usage is TRBJ2-7, with TRBD1 as a possible D gene (5 bases). The CDR3 extends over 12 amino acids. Deletions cut 5 bases from V and 2 bases from J, with 7 bases between. Germline CDR1 is MDHEN and CDR2 is SYDVKM. The CDR3 DNA reads as TGTGCCAGCAGTGCCAGGGCCTACGAGCAGTACTTC. Its translation is CASSARAYEQYF.

This clonotype was counted ten times or more. The chain links TRBV12-3 or TRBV12-4 to TRBJ1-2; D is unclear. CDR3 size: 13 residues. V was clipped by 6 bases and J by 0 bases, with 8 bases between them. The CDR3 bases are TGTGCCAGCAGGCTTACGGCTAACTATGGCTACACCTTC. Protein sequence: CASRLTANYGYTF.

The rearrangement links TRBV12-3 or TRBV12-4 to TRBJ2-7, with D perhaps assigned TRBD1 or TRBD2 (5 bases each). The CDR3 contains 13 residues. Trimming removed 4 bases at V and 3 bases at J, with 10 bases between. Written as DNA, the CDR3 is TGTGCCAGCAGTTGGGACCACCTCTACGAGCAGTACTTC. It translates to CASSWDHLYEQYF.

This clonotype has ten or more counts. The J gene is TRBJ2-5, the V gene TRBV7-2; D is unclear. The CDR3 spans 14 residues. Germline V CDR1 and CDR2: SGHTA, FQGNSA. V dropped 5 bases and J dropped 5 bases, with 15 bases sitting between them. The CDR3 DNA follows: TGTGCCAGCAGCCTACAATGGGAAGGGGAGACCCAGTACTTC. Translated: CASSLQWEGETQYF.

This clonotype was seen many times. This sequence joins TRBV11-2 and TRBJ1-1; D gene uncertain. This CDR3 is built from 18 residues. Trimming cost V 0 bases and J 3 bases, with 20 bases left between them. From germline, CDR1 is SGHAT and CDR2 FQNNGV. Here the CDR3 reads CASSLEPPGLPGHTEAFF. The CDR3 nucleotides read TGTGCCAGCAGCTTAGAGCCCCCTGGGCTCCCCGGGCACACTGAAGCTTTCTTT.

This clonotype came up many times. The V gene is TRBV12-3 or TRBV12-4, the J gene TRBJ2-7, with 10 bases matching TRBD2. The V and J ends lost 2 bases and 5 bases, in that order; junction bases with no gene match: 6. CDR3 size: 15 residues. CDR3 DNA: TGTGCCAGCAGTTTAAGGACTAGCGGTGTTAACGAGCAGTACTTC. Translation gives CASSLRTSGVNEQYF.

The chain has TRBV2 and TRBJ1-3, with D maybe TRBD1 (5 bases). V shed 10 bases and J shed 8 bases, with 15 bases lying between them. Per the germline V gene, CDR1 is SNHLY and CDR2 is FYNNEI. This CDR3 has 12 amino acids. The CDR3 reads CAIQRGWDTIYF. DNA of the CDR3: TGTGCCATCCAGCGGGGGTGGGACACCATATATTTT.

The table lists this clonotype with many counts. This chain uses TRBV6-5 with TRBJ2-7; TRBD1 matches 7 bases. J was trimmed by 9 bases and V by 6 bases; bases with no gene match: 11. Germline V gene data show CDR1 as MNHEY and CDR2 as SVGAGI. This CDR3 contains 13 residues. The CDR3 nucleotides are TGTGCCAGCAGACCCGCACAGGGGTGGGGGCAGTACTTC. Translation gives CASRPAQGWGQYF.

This clonotype was detected ten times or more. This rearrangement joins TRBV13 to TRBJ2-4, with 9 bases lining up with TRBD2. From germline, CDR1 is PRHDT and CDR2 FYEKMQ (reference sequence). J was trimmed by 0 bases and V by 7 bases; bases with no gene match: 13. This CDR3 has 18 amino acids. The CDR3 region has the DNA TGTGCCAGCAAAGAGAGCGGGAGGACGAGAGTAGCCAAAAACATTCAGTACTTC. It translates to CASKESGRTRVAKNIQYF. Supplemented by reference TRBV13 and TRBJ2-4, the full variable domain reads AAGVIQSPRHLIKEKRETATLKCYPIPRHDTVYWYQQGPGQDPQFLISFYEKMQSDKGSIPDRFSAQQFSDYHSELNMSSLELGDSALYFCASKESGRTRVAKNIQYFGAGTRLSVL.

This clonotype was seen ten or more times. The rearrangement joins TRBV10-2 to TRBJ1-1; TRBD1 is a possible D gene (5 bases). This CDR3 spans 16 amino acids. Germline CDR1 and CDR2: WSHSY and SAAADI. With 3 bases removed from V and 1 base from J, the gap between germline ends came to 15 bases. CDR3 sequence reads: CASSDLGGARNTEAFF. CDR3 in DNA: TGCGCCAGCAGTGATCTCGGAGGGGCGCGGAACACTGAAGCTTTCTTT.